The text below deals with one T cell receptor (beta chain). This specimen belongs to a study of CD8 T cells in ankylosing spondylitis. TCRdb re-called the 5' RACE reads through MiXCR, storing one row per CDR3 protein. The repertoire holds 150,000 to 200,000 distinct CDR3 sequences, around a third seen once, with 4.5% to 6% in the top ten. This receptor was identified in a male donor with ankylosing spondylitis. The sample comprised synovial fluid, either unsorted or a sorted T cell fraction (not recorded which).

The CDR3 nucleotides are TGTGCCACCCGTCGGGACAGGGGTAGCACCGGGGAGCTGTTTTTT. It encodes CATRRDRGSTGELFF. The chain uses TRBV27 and TRBJ2-2; TRBD1 agrees at 10 bases. This CDR3 region has 15 residues. Germline V lookup: CDR1 MNHEY, CDR2 SMNVEV (reference sequence). After removal of 10 bases from V and 4 bases from J, the junction contained 9 bases not matched to a gene.